What follows is one T cell receptor (beta chain) and its context. Its antigen is still unknown. The CDR3 spans 17 residues. The germline gives CDR1 LGHNA, CDR2 YSLEER. V shed 1 base and J 2 bases; nucleotides not matched to a gene: 7. The sample belongs to a study of CD8 T cells in Susac syndrome. Study overall: Patients with Susac syndrome were therapy-naive, on corticosteroids, or on intravenous immunoglobulin alone at the time that blood was drawn. General study points: Individuals included in the TCR sequencing and HLA analysis were acknowledged by the study to be relatively few in number.

Reverse transcription used roughly 0.45 to 1 ug RNA and random hexamers. TCRdb processed the immunoSEQ multiplex PCR reads anew with MiXCR; each CDR3 protein has one entry. In the table there are about 180,000 distinct CDR3 sequences, just under 95% of which are singletons. The V gene is TRBV4-3, the J gene TRBJ2-1; 8 nucleotides line up with TRBD2. Sequences were obtained from CD4+ T cells from PBMCs. This TCR was recovered from a human donor with Susac syndrome. The CDR3 here is CASSQGLGAGAYNEQFF. The CDR3 nucleotides are TGCGCCAGCAGCCAAGGGCTAGGAGCGGGGGCCTACAATGAGCAGTTCTTC.